The 21 T cell receptor beta chains presented below share a single source sample, sequenced in a study of blood T cell repertoires in COVID-19. This table comes from immunoSEQ multiplex PCR, and its TCRdb copy is limited to in-frame clones, with some not included. This table has 120,000 or so clones, 82% appearing once. The sample taken for sequencing was peripheral blood. These receptors all come from a woman aged 60-75 years with acute or convalescent COVID-19.

This clone was seen a few times. One junction end disagrees with the germline gene, perhaps due to a read error. The V and J genes are TRBV10-3 and TRBJ1-2, with TRBD1 matching over 9 bases. From germline, CDR1 is ENHRY and CDR2 SYGVKD. The CDR3 totals 13 residues. The CDR3 spells CAISRDRDYGYTF. The DNA of the CDR3 is TGTGCCATCAGCCGGGACAGGGACTACGGCTACACCTTC.

This chain links TRBV6-5 with TRBJ2-7, with D maybe TRBD1 (6 bases). The CDR3 sequence is 13 residues long. CDR1 is MNHEY and CDR2 is SVGAGI in the germline V gene. The V and J ends lost 5 bases and 6 bases respectively, with 14 bases between them. This chain's CDR3 is CASSPYPGVEQYF. The DNA of the CDR3 is TGTGCCAGCAGTCCTTACCCAGGGGTCGAGCAGTACTTC.

CDR3 bases: TGTGCCAGCAGACAAGCCGGGGGGCCGAGCTCCTACGAGCAGTACTTC. This translates into CASRQAGGPSSYEQYF. The chain uses TRBV11-2 and TRBJ2-7, with D possibly TRBD2 on 7 matching bases. V was shortened by 6 bases and J by 0 bases, with 18 bases between the two germline ends. The CDR3 loop spans 16 amino acids. The V gene's germline CDR1 is SGHAT and CDR2 FQNNGV.

V is TRBV24-1 and J is TRBJ2-5; D is perhaps TRBD2 (6 bases). The CDR3 sequence is 15 residues long. From germline, CDR1 is KGHDR and CDR2 SFDVKD. Trimming removed 3 bases at V and 4 bases at J, with 14 bases between. The CDR3, as DNA: TGTGCCACCAGTGATCCAAGGGACTCGGGAGAGACCCAGTACTTC. Protein product: CATSDPRDSGETQYF.

This clone was recorded once. The chain uses TRBV6-2 or TRBV6-3 and TRBJ2-1; 7 nucleotides agree with TRBD1. V dropped 6 bases and J dropped 16; count of bases not matched to a gene: 12. CDR1 MNHEY and CDR2 SVGEGT come from the germline V gene. This CDR3 comprises 12 residues. CDR3 nucleotides: TGTGCCAGCAGCCGTACCGGGACAGTTGGATTCTTC. It is translated as CASSRTGTVGFF.

This clone has a handful of counts. The chain links TRBV18 to TRBJ1-2, with 7 bases identical to TRBD1. This CDR3 region has 13 residues. The germline CDR1 and CDR2 sequences are KGHSH and LQKENI. V was pared by 3 bases and J by 8 bases, with 6 bases of the junction left unmatched. This CDR3 reads CASSPQGEEGYTF. DNA for the CDR3: TGTGCCAGCTCACCTCAGGGGGAGGAAGGCTACACCTTC. Based on the CDR3 plus reference TRBV18 and TRBJ1-2, the full variable domain is NAGVMQNPRHLVRRRGQEARLRCSPMKGHSHVYWYRQLPEEGLKFMVYLQKENIIDESGMPKERFSAEFPKEGPSILRIQQVVRGDSAAYFCASSPQGEEGYTFGSGTRLTVV.

With regard to this clone: Other DNA sequences in this specimen translate into the identical CDR3. This rearrangement joins TRBV5-1 to TRBJ2-3; TRBD1 might be the D (6 bases). CDR1 is SGHRS, CDR2 YFSETQ, per germline. CDR3 size: 14 residues. V lost 4 bases, J lost 0 bases, and 9 bases lay in between. The CDR3 nucleotides read TGCGCCAGCAGCCCGGACAGAAGCACAGATACGCAGTATTTT. This gives the protein CASSPDRSTDTQYF. Full variable domain (rest looked up from reference TRBV5-1 and TRBJ2-3): KAGVTQTPRYLIKTRGQQVTLSCSPISGHRSVSWYQQTPGQGLQFLFEYFSETQRNKGNFPGRFSGRQFSNSRSEMNVSTLELGDSALYLCASSPDRSTDTQYFGPGTRLTVL.

This clone was observed once. This CDR3 is CASSLLASISSYEQYF. The CDR3, as DNA: TGTGCCAGCAGCTTACTGGCTTCGATCAGCTCCTACGAGCAGTACTTC. This chain links TRBV7-2 with TRBJ2-7; no firm D call. CDR1 is SGHTA, CDR2 FQGNSA, per germline. The CDR3 has 16 amino acids. V was trimmed by 2 bases and J by 0 bases, leaving 14 bases between them.

The V gene is TRBV5-6, the J gene TRBJ2-2, with D uncertain. In germline, CDR1 is SGHDT, CDR2 YYEEEE. V was clipped by 2 bases and J by 6 bases, with 8 bases between them. The CDR3 covers 13 residues. CDR3 coding DNA: TGTGCCAGCAGCTTTCCTCGTGCCGGGGAGCTGTTTTTT. Amino acid sequence: CASSFPRAGELFF.

The chain employs TRBV10-3 and TRBJ1-1; 9 nucleotides align to TRBD1. The CDR3 covers 14 residues. Germline V gene lookup returns CDR1 ENHRY and CDR2 SYGVKD. The V gene end was trimmed by 4 bases and the J gene end by 8 bases; junction bases not matched to a gene: 8. The DNA of the CDR3 is TGTGCCATCAGTGCCGGGGGACAGGGCGCGGAAGCTTTCTTT. The encoded protein is CAISAGGQGAEAFF.

The chain links TRBV11-2 to TRBJ2-3; a possible D gene is TRBD2 (6 bases). Trimming pared 5 bases from V and 6 bases from J, leaving 18 bases between. Germline assignment: CDR1 SGHAT and CDR2 FQNNGV. CDR3 length: 15 amino acids. The CDR3 DNA follows: TGTGCCAGCAGCGGGTTAACTAGCCGTAGGGATACGCAGTATTTT. This translates into CASSGLTSRRDTQYF.

The chain combines TRBV4-3 with TRBJ1-1, with 7 bases identical to TRBD1. The CDR3 covers 16 residues. The junction had 9 bases not matched to a gene; V was cut back by 0 bases and J by 5 bases. The germline gives CDR1 LGHNA, CDR2 YSLEER. The CDR3 coding sequence is TGCGCCAGCAGCCAAGATACAGGGGCGTGGGATACTGAAGCTTTCTTT. Translated, it gives CASSQDTGAWDTEAFF.

The rearrangement links TRBV6-4 to TRBJ1-2; 8 positions agree with TRBD1. The germline V gene has CDR1 MRHNA and CDR2 SNTAGT. The trim removed 0 bases at V and 7 bases at J, leaving 7 bases unmatched. The CDR3 runs 15 residues. Here the CDR3 reads CASSDSGTGGGGYTF. CDR3 in DNA: TGTGCCAGCAGTGACTCGGGTACAGGGGGAGGTGGCTACACCTTC.

The gene calls are TRBV6-5 and TRBJ1-2, with D unclear. This CDR3 comprises 13 residues. Germline V gene sequence: CDR1 MNHEY, CDR2 SVGAGI. Between the trimmed V and J ends, which lost 6 bases and 5 bases, there was a span of 13 bases. In DNA form, the CDR3 reads TGTGCCAGCAGATCTGCCGGGGTTTATGGCTACACCTTC. Encoded protein: CASRSAGVYGYTF.

The CDR3 sequence is CASSTIIPDRAKNIQYF. CDR3 DNA sequence: TGTGCCAGCAGTACGATTATCCCGGACAGGGCCAAAAACATTCAGTACTTC. V gene TRBV28 combines with J gene TRBJ2-4; 7 positions agree with TRBD1. From germline, CDR1 is MDHEN and CDR2 SYDVKM. J lost 1 base, V lost 5 bases, and 11 bases had no gene match. The CDR3 is made up of 17 amino acids.

The rearrangement uses TRBV6-5 and TRBJ2-5; possibly TRBD2 for D (6 bases). The CDR3 is 13 residues long. Trimming took off 7 bases at V and 3 bases at J, with 12 bases between the two ends. CDR1 is MNHEY and CDR2 is SVGAGI in the germline V gene. The CDR3 reads CASKPGDKETQYF. As DNA, the CDR3 is TGTGCCAGCAAGCCGGGAGATAAAGAGACCCAGTACTTC.

This chain connects TRBV7-7 to TRBJ2-3, with D possibly TRBD1 on 6 matching bases. The CDR3 has 15 residues. V gave up 1 base and J gave up 2 bases, with 10 bases separating them. Germline values: CDR1 SSHAT, CDR2 FNYEAQ (reference sequence). CDR3 DNA sequence: TGTGCCAGCAGCTTAGGGACAGCCGACACAGATACGCAGTATTTT. This codes for CASSLGTADTDTQYF.

The chain carries TRBV4-2 and TRBJ1-1; D perhaps matches TRBD1 (6 bases). CDR1 and CDR2 (germline): LGHNA, YNFKEQ. Trimming removed 8 bases from V and 6 bases from J, with 22 bases in between. CDR3 length equals 15 residues. The CDR3 DNA is TGTGCCAGCCGGACAGAGCCCCTCATCAGGGCTGAAGCTTTCTTT. Encoded protein: CASRTEPLIRAEAFF.

This chain's CDR3 is CASSQVGQGTGHGYTF. The DNA for the CDR3 is TGCGCCAGCAGCCAAGTAGGTCAAGGGACAGGGCATGGCTACACCTTC. J is TRBJ1-2 and V is TRBV4-3, with 9 bases matching TRBD1. Trimming cost V 1 base and J 6 bases; bases outside gene matches: 9. Germline V gene lookup returns CDR1 LGHNA and CDR2 YSLEER. The CDR3 sequence is 16 residues long.

J is TRBJ1-2 and V is TRBV12-3 or TRBV12-4; 7 bases agree with TRBD1. Losses at the gene ends were 5 bases for V and 8 bases for J; bases not matched to a gene: 8. The CDR3 contains 13 residues. In DNA form, the CDR3 reads TGTGCCAGCAGTGCTCTACAGGGGCACGGCTACACCTTC. Translating gives CASSALQGHGYTF.

The chain combines TRBV3-1 (or the pseudogene TRBV3-2) with TRBJ1-1, with a weak D call TRBD1 (6 bases). V shed 6 bases and J shed 0 bases, with 8 bases lying between them. This CDR3 has 13 amino acids. Per the germline V gene, CDR1 is LGHDT and CDR2 is YNNKEL (reference sequence). The CDR3 DNA is TGTGCCAGCAGGGACAGCATGAACACTGAAGCTTTCTTT. Protein: CASRDSMNTEAFF.